This section outlines one T cell receptor beta chain sequence together with its context. This clonotype has at least ten counts. Its antigen is currently not known. Qualities for individual bases were not recorded, and no much larger clone is one base off. The germline V gene gives CDR1 as KGHDR and CDR2 as SFDVKD. The junction shows trimming of 4 bases on V and 10 bases on J, plus 9 bases between the germline ends. There are 12 amino acids in the CDR3, from cysteine to phenylalanine inclusive. Of the read, only the CDR3 DNA is kept; its 36 bases are in frame from base 1. These data belong to a study of T cells in Graves' hyperthyroidism and ophthalmopathy (dated by TCRdb to between 2017 and 2020). Context from the whole study: Peripheral blood samples were taken at the time of initial diagnosis, prior to any treatment. TCR V-J signatures able to tell the groups apart were searched for in a discovery cohort of approximately 95 patients, of whom more than 40 had Graves' ophthalmopathy and around 58 had stable Graves' hyperthyroidism. An independent validation cohort of fewer than 20 hyperthyroidism patients and 15 or so patients who later progressed to ophthalmopathy tested prospective prediction of ophthalmopathy. For training and testing, the 110 or so patients in the discovery cohort were randomly divided in a 7:3 ratio. In about 6 Graves' hyperthyroidism patients, the study also compared T-cell repertoires from thyroid tissue with T-cell repertoires from blood. Once sampling was done, hyperthyroidism patients were given methimazole at a starting dose of 30 mg daily, whereas ophthalmopathy patients were given high-dose intravenous methylprednisolone. The paper describes TCR Vbeta CDR3 sequencing of about 140 peripheral blood samples, made up of roughly 45 ophthalmopathy patients, 70 to 75 hyperthyroidism patients and some 17 progressor patients. Results and caveats for the whole study, not just this receptor: In cross-validation, a model built on a 13 V-J signature told ophthalmopathy apart from stable hyperthyroidism with 87.88% sensitivity and roughly 81% specificity, and in testing the same model reached 80%/75%. No statistical method was used to set the sample size in advance, and investigators knew the group allocation. Most expanded thyroid clonotypes (frequency above 0.001) were also found in blood, which suggests that blood repertoires may mirror thyroid immune responses. In validation, the model predicted progression to ophthalmopathy with just under 71% sensitivity and roughly 72% specificity, a median of 6.5 months before onset.

Graves' hyperthyroidism was defined as stable when no progression to ophthalmopathy occurred over 18 months of follow-up. Hyperthyroidism patients were aged 18 to 65 years and newly diagnosed, with disease duration of less than 2 months. Any patient with an uncontrolled infection, another autoimmune disease, pregnancy or lactation was excluded. Clinical symptoms, serum thyroxine and TRAb, thyroid ultrasound, and orbital computed tomography formed the basis for the diagnoses. PBMCs were isolated from roughly 10 ml of fresh peripheral blood by Ficoll-Paque density gradient centrifugation. Total RNA was extracted with Trizol reagent, and quality was checked on an Agilent 2100 Bioanalyzer. The TCR beta CDR3 regions were amplified from the RNA transcripts. The TCR CDR3 was subjected to a first round of RT-PCR using the HTBI primer set and the Qiagen OneStep RT-PCR kit. The libraries were constructed in a second round of multiplex PCR and then size-selected and purified. Paired-end sequencing of the libraries was performed with 100 bp reads on an Illumina HiSeq2000. The original pipeline was this. Raw data were processed with SOAPnuke, discarding reads with adapters, uncalled bases, mean Phred below 15, or no exact constant-primer or identifier match. High-quality paired reads were merged with COPE v1.2.5, and unique nucleotide sequences were defined as clonotypes. MiTCR v1.1 was used to align clonotypes to the IMGT TRBV, TRBD and TRBJ reference segments. The analysis was restricted to V-J combinations with a frequency above 0.0001, which together covered 99% to 99.2% of the repertoires. A TCS score was defined as the ratio between F50 (clonal expansion) and ExV (chaos), using BLOSUM62-based TCRdist between CDR3 peptides within each V-J. Welch's t-statistics and random forest reduced roughly 500 V-J features to some 14, which were used in a naive Bayes classifier (R e1071). TCRdb applied fastp at Q25 and MiXCR to the public reads, then kept only in-frame beta chains. Every entry covers one CDR3 protein and lists the most common genes and DNA from its rows. TCRdb assigned the V and J calls; the authors' analysis was not used. This sample holds around 690,000 distinct CDR3 sequences; 15% to 20% were observed only once. The ten largest account for 15% to 19% of the sample.

In this chain, TRBV24-1 is recombined with TRBJ1-4, with a tentative D gene TRBD1 over 5 matching bases. Sequenced sample: blood. This TCR was recovered from a man aged 50 or older with Graves' hyperthyroidism. The CDR3 has the sequence CATSDGGRKLFF. The bases are TGTGCCACCAGTGACGGGGGTCGAAAACTGTTTTTT.